The T cell receptor beta chain described here comes from a study of Graves' ophthalmopathy and Graves' hyperthyroidism. Background on the study: Hyperthyroidism qualified as stable when ophthalmopathy did not develop within 18 months of follow-up.

The V end lost 10 bases, the J end lost 5 bases, and 29 bases lay between the germline ends. The germline CDR1 and CDR2 sequences are ENHRY and SYGVKD. The CDR3 is 17 residues long. Amplification of the TCR beta CDR3 regions used RNA transcripts (as template). HTBI primers were used in a first-round RT-PCR, which preceded a second-round multiplex PCR. In TCRdb, the multiplex PCR reads were re-called with MiXCR into one record per CDR3 protein. The table includes approximately 540,000 distinct CDR3 sequences, under 40% detected once. Symptoms, serum thyroxine and TRAb, thyroid ultrasound, and orbital computed tomography formed the diagnostic basis.

This sequence was found in an adult man with Graves' hyperthyroidism. Sequenced: peripheral blood or thyroid tissue (not recorded which). V gene TRBV10-3 combines with J gene TRBJ2-5; D perhaps matches TRBD1 (6 bases). The CDR3 sequence is CASSGKTSRTASETQYF. CDR3 coding DNA: TGTGCCAGCAGCGGAAAGACGAGTCGGACAGCCTCGGAGACCCAGTACTTC.